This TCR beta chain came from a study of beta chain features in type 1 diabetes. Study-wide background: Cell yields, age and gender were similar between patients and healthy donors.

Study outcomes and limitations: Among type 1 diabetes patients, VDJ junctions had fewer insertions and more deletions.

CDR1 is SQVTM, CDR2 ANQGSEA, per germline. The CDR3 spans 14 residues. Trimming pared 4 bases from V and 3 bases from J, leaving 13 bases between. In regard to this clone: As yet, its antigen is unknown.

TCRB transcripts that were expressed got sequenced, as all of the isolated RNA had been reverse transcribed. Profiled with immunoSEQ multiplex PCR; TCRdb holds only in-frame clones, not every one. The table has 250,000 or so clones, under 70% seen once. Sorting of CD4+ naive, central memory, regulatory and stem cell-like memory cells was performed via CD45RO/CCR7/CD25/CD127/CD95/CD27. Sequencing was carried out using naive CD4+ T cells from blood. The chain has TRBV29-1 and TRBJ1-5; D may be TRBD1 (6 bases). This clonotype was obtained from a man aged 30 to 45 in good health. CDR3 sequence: CSVGAGDPNQPQHF. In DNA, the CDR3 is TGCAGCGTTGGGGCAGGGGACCCCAATCAGCCCCAGCATTTT.